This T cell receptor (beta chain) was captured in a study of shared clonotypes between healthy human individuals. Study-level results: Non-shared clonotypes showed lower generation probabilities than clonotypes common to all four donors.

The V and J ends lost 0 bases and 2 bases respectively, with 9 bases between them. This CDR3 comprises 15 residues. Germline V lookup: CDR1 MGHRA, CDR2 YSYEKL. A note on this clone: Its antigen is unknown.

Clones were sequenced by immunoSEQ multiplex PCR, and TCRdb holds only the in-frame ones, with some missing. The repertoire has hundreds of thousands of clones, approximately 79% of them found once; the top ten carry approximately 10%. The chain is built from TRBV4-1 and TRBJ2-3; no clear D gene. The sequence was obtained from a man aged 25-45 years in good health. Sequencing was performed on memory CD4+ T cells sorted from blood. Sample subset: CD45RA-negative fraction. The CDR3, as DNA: TGCGCCAGCAGCCAAGATCTGCGGACCACAGATACGCAGTATTTT. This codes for CASSQDLRTTDTQYF.